The sequence of this T cell receptor gamma chain was determined in a study of γδ T cells in repeated Plasmodium falciparum infection. By proportion, this clone is medium-sized. TRG and TRD sequences were obtained from every sorted gammadelta sample. TCRdb re-called clones from the multiplex PCR reads via CATT. The sample has roughly 13,000 gamma-chain clones, about 1.5% seen once. The TCR sequence derives from a pool of human donors (malaria-infected and uninfected, not separated). Sequenced sample: gamma-delta T cells from blood.

DNA of the CDR3: TGTGCCACCTGGGACAGGCACTATTATAAGAAACTCTTT. It codes for CATWDRHYYKKLF. The chain combines TRGV5 with TRGJ1 or TRGJ2. Germline V gives CDR1 VINAFY, CDR2 YDVSNSKD. V shed 0 bases, J shed 4 bases, and the junction held 3 bases outside the gene matches. The CDR3 consists of 13 residues.